These T cell receptor beta chains were read from a single sample in a study of cytomegalovirus exposure and HLA in healthy donors. The protocol was immunoSEQ multiplex PCR, while the TCRdb copy is restricted to in-frame clones and leaves out a portion. The table lists tens of thousands of clones, roughly 96% of them singletons. Source material: PBMCs. These TCRs come from a young man in good health and CMV-seronegative. Each CDR3 is given with its conserved first and last residue. The D gene is left open where the match is weak. Part of the rows lack a size; the others show once, few, many or a class for expanded clones.

TGTGCCAGCAGTGATTCCCTCGACAGAACCCTTTCGAAACTGTTTTTT	CASSDSLDRTLSKLFF	-	-	TRBV2	TRBJ1-4
TGTGCCAGCAGTTACGTGAGGACAGGGTTCTACGAGCAGTACTTC	CASSYVRTGFYEQYF	-	TRBD1	TRBV6-5	TRBJ2-7
TGTGCCAGCAGCTCACGACAGGATTCCTACGAGCAGTACTTC	CASSSRQDSYEQYF	-	-	TRBV7-8	TRBJ2-7
TGTGCCAGCGGGACAGGGGATTCCTACGAGCAGTACTTC	CASGTGDSYEQYF	-	TRBD1	TRBV27	TRBJ2-7
TGTGCCAGCAGCCAGGACAGGGGTGGCCCTGAAGCTTTCTTT	CASSQDRGGPEAFF	-	TRBD1	TRBV7-3	TRBJ1-1
TGTGCCCGCCGGGACACGCCACTCCATGGCTACACCTTC	CARRDTPLHGYTF	-	-	TRBV19	TRBJ1-2
TGCAGCGTTGAAACAGGCGAAGAGACCCAGTACTTC	CSVETGEETQYF	-	-	TRBV29-1	TRBJ2-5
TGTGCCAGCAGCCCCCGGGGAGGGGGGGGGTTCGATGAGCAGTTCTTC	CASSPRGGGGFDEQFF	-	-	TRBV9	TRBJ2-1
TGTGCCAGTAGTAGCGGGACAGGGAGAAGGAGTTATGGTCAGCCCCAGCATTTT	CASSSGTGRRSYGQPQHF	-	TRBD1	TRBV19	TRBJ1-5
TGTGCCAGCAGCCACGCTCCAGGGGGCGTCCAGCATTTT	CASSHAPGGVQHF	-	TRBD1	TRBV7-9	TRBJ1-5
TGTGCCAGTAGTATGGGGGGGGGTCCCTACGAGCAGTACTTC	CASSMGGGPYEQYF	few	TRBD2	TRBV19	TRBJ2-7
TGTGCCAGCAGCCCAAAGCGGGATTCCCTTTCTAACACCGGGGAGCTGTTTTTT	CASSPKRDSLSNTGELFF	-	TRBD2	TRBV7-3	TRBJ2-2
TGTGCCAGCAGTACCTTAGCGGGAACAGGCGCAGATACGCAGTATTTT	CASSTLAGTGADTQYF	-	TRBD2	TRBV6-4	TRBJ2-3
TGTGCCAGCAGCGTAGACAGCGGGAAGGGCTACGAGCAGTACTTC	CASSVDSGKGYEQYF	-	TRBD2	TRBV9	TRBJ2-7
TGTGCCAGCGAAATAGGGACAGTGTCCTACGAGCAGTACTTC	CASEIGTVSYEQYF	-	TRBD1	TRBV6-1	TRBJ2-7
TGTGCCAGCAGTTTATCCCGTATTGACACCTCCTACGAGCAGTACTTC	CASSLSRIDTSYEQYF	-	-	TRBV27	TRBJ2-7
TGCAGTGCTAGAGACAGGGGTGGCTACACCTTC	CSARDRGGYTF	-	-	TRBV20-1	TRBJ1-2
TGTGCCAGCAGCTCACAGGGGGCCGGGATGAACACTGAAGCTTTCTTT	CASSSQGAGMNTEAFF	-	TRBD1	TRBV7-9	TRBJ1-1
TGTGCCAGCAGCCTACCAGACCGGGACTATGGCTACACCTTC	CASSLPDRDYGYTF	-	-	TRBV7-3	TRBJ1-2
TGCGCCAGCAGCCTGGGACTAGCGGGAGGGCCGTACAATGAGCAGTTCTTC	CASSLGLAGGPYNEQFF	-	TRBD2	TRBV5-1	TRBJ2-1
TGTGCCAGCAGTCCCCGACCGGGACAGGGTCCATATTATAGCAATCAGCCCCAGCATTTT	CASSPRPGQGPYYSNQPQHF	-	TRBD1	TRBV27	TRBJ1-5
TGCGCCAGCAGCCGCCTCGGGGTATTCACAGATACGCAGTATTTT	CASSRLGVFTDTQYF	-	-	TRBV5-1	TRBJ2-3
TGTGCCAGCAGCCCACAATACTTGACAGCCTCCTACGAGCAGTACTTC	CASSPQYLTASYEQYF	-	-	TRBV7-2	TRBJ2-7
TGTGCCAGCACCTCCCTTCCGACAGGCCCCTCAGGGCAGTACTTC	CASTSLPTGPSGQYF	once	-	TRBV2	TRBJ2-7
TGTGCCAGCTCCGGGACAGGGGTTGAAAAACTGTTTTTT	CASSGTGVEKLFF	-	TRBD1	TRBV28	TRBJ1-4